Listed below are T cell receptor beta chains from one sample, sequenced in a study of cytomegalovirus exposure and HLA in healthy donors. The method was immunoSEQ multiplex PCR; TCRdb's version includes in-frame clones alone and lacks a portion of them. The sample lists 100,000 or so clones, approximately 82% occurring once. Sequencing was done on a sample of PBMCs. The receptor set was obtained from a young woman in good health and CMV-seronegative. Both conserved end residues are part of each CDR3. The order of the fields is J gene, clone size, CDR3 length, D gene, V gene, CDR3 DNA, CDR3 protein. D genes are given only for firm matches. The size field is filled for only some rows; it gives once, few, many or a size class.

j_gene: TRBJ2-3; abundance: NA; len: 14; d_gene: NA; v_gene: TRBV30; CDR3nt: TGTGCCTGGAGAAGAAGCGGCAGCACAGATACGCAGTATTTT; CDR3aa: CAWRRSGSTDTQYF
j_gene: TRBJ2-5; abundance: NA; len: 14; d_gene: NA; v_gene: TRBV7-7; CDR3nt: TGTGCCAGCAGCTTAAATCCTAGAGCAGAGACCCAGTACTTC; CDR3aa: CASSLNPRAETQYF
j_gene: TRBJ2-7; abundance: once; len: 20; d_gene: TRBD2; v_gene: TRBV19; CDR3nt: TGTGCCAGTAGTATTTCCCCCGGAGCGGCATGGACTAGCGGAACCTACGAGCAGTACTTC; CDR3aa: CASSISPGAAWTSGTYEQYF
j_gene: TRBJ2-5; abundance: NA; len: 14; d_gene: TRBD1; v_gene: TRBV7-2; CDR3nt: TGTGCCAGCAGCCGGAAACAGGGGCGGGAGACCCAGTACTTC; CDR3aa: CASSRKQGRETQYF
j_gene: TRBJ2-5; abundance: NA; len: 17; d_gene: TRBD1; v_gene: TRBV18; CDR3nt: TGTGCCAGCTCACCACTCCCACGGGACAGCCCACAAGAGACCCAGTACTTC; CDR3aa: CASSPLPRDSPQETQYF
j_gene: TRBJ2-1; abundance: NA; len: 16; d_gene: TRBD2; v_gene: TRBV2; CDR3nt: TGTGCCAGCAGTGGAGAAGCGGGAGGCTGGTACAATGAGCAGTTCTTC; CDR3aa: CASSGEAGGWYNEQFF
j_gene: TRBJ2-7; abundance: NA; len: 16; d_gene: TRBD1; v_gene: TRBV28; CDR3nt: TGTGCCAGCAGTTACCCTCGGACAGGAAGGTCCTACGAGCAGTACTTC; CDR3aa: CASSYPRTGRSYEQYF
j_gene: TRBJ2-5; abundance: NA; len: 16; d_gene: NA; v_gene: TRBV5-6; CDR3nt: TGTGCCAGCAGCGTTCCAGGGGGGATTGGCCGGGAGACCCAGTACTTC; CDR3aa: CASSVPGGIGRETQYF
j_gene: TRBJ1-1; abundance: NA; len: 15; d_gene: NA; v_gene: TRBV6-5; CDR3nt: TGTGCCAGCAGTTACTCGATCCGGGGGGACACTGAAGCTTTCTTT; CDR3aa: CASSYSIRGDTEAFF
j_gene: TRBJ2-6; abundance: few; len: 18; d_gene: TRBD2; v_gene: TRBV10-1; CDR3nt: TGCGCCAGCAGTGCGGGCGGGGGAACATTCTCTGGGGCCAACGTCCTGACTTTC; CDR3aa: CASSAGGGTFSGANVLTF
j_gene: TRBJ2-5; abundance: NA; len: 15; d_gene: NA; v_gene: TRBV28; CDR3nt: TGTGCCAGCAGTTTCTTGGGAGGACTCAAAGAGACCCAGTACTTC; CDR3aa: CASSFLGGLKETQYF
j_gene: TRBJ2-4; abundance: few; len: 14; d_gene: NA; v_gene: TRBV7-9; CDR3nt: TGTGCCAGCAGCCTTTTCACTAGTCAAAACATTCAGTACTTC; CDR3aa: CASSLFTSQNIQYF
j_gene: TRBJ2-7; abundance: few; len: 15; d_gene: TRBD2; v_gene: TRBV4-2; CDR3nt: TGTGCCAGCAGCCAAGCACTAGCGGGAACCCTCGAGCAGTACTTC; CDR3aa: CASSQALAGTLEQYF
j_gene: TRBJ2-1; abundance: once; len: 15; d_gene: TRBD2; v_gene: TRBV5-1; CDR3nt: TGCGCCAGCAGCTGGACTAGCGGGGGGCCACGGGAGCAGTTCTTC; CDR3aa: CASSWTSGGPREQFF
j_gene: TRBJ2-1; abundance: NA; len: 19; d_gene: NA; v_gene: TRBV7-9; CDR3nt: TGTTCCAGCAGCTACCAGACAGCGATGAGATTCAGCTCCTACAATGAGCAGTTCTTC; CDR3aa: CSSSYQTAMRFSSYNEQFF
j_gene: TRBJ2-7; abundance: NA; len: 15; d_gene: NA; v_gene: TRBV28; CDR3nt: TGTGCCGCACTTACGGGTGGGAGGCCGGCCTACGAGCAGTACTTC; CDR3aa: CAALTGGRPAYEQYF
j_gene: TRBJ2-7; abundance: NA; len: 15; d_gene: TRBD2; v_gene: TRBV6-5; CDR3nt: TGTGCCAGCAGTTACTCAGGGACTAGCTTCTACGAGCAGTACTTC; CDR3aa: CASSYSGTSFYEQYF
j_gene: TRBJ2-7; abundance: few; len: 12; d_gene: NA; v_gene: TRBV6-6; CDR3nt: TGTGCCAGCAGTACCGGGGTCTACGAGCAGTACTTC; CDR3aa: CASSTGVYEQYF
j_gene: TRBJ1-4; abundance: NA; len: 15; d_gene: TRBD1; v_gene: TRBV18; CDR3nt: TGTGCCAGCACCACCCCAGGGACAGTGAATGAAAAACTGTTTTTT; CDR3aa: CASTTPGTVNEKLFF
j_gene: TRBJ2-1; abundance: NA; len: 14; d_gene: NA; v_gene: TRBV25-1; CDR3nt: TGTGCCAGCAGTGCAAGGGGCTCCTACAATGAGCAGTTCTTC; CDR3aa: CASSARGSYNEQFF
j_gene: TRBJ2-2; abundance: NA; len: 16; d_gene: TRBD1; v_gene: TRBV7-9; CDR3nt: TGTGCCGGCAGTGACCGGGGACAGATCAACACCGGGGAGCTGTTTTTT; CDR3aa: CAGSDRGQINTGELFF
j_gene: TRBJ2-1; abundance: NA; len: 14; d_gene: NA; v_gene: TRBV7-8; CDR3nt: TGTGCCAGCAGCCCCAGTAGACAATCGGAGGGGATATTCTTC; CDR3aa: CASSPSRQSEGIFF
j_gene: TRBJ2-1; abundance: NA; len: 12; d_gene: TRBD2; v_gene: TRBV6-6; CDR3nt: TGTGCCGCCCGGGGGGGAGGGGATGAGCAGTTCTTC; CDR3aa: CAARGGGDEQFF
j_gene: TRBJ2-1; abundance: NA; len: 15; d_gene: NA; v_gene: TRBV5-8; CDR3nt: TGTGCCAGCAGCTCTGACACCAGCTCCTACAATGAGCAGTTCTTC; CDR3aa: CASSSDTSSYNEQFF
j_gene: TRBJ2-1; abundance: NA; len: 15; d_gene: TRBD2; v_gene: TRBV5-1; CDR3nt: TGCGCCAGCAGTTCACTAGCGGGAGCGGGCAATGAGCAGTTCTTC; CDR3aa: CASSSLAGAGNEQFF
j_gene: TRBJ2-1; abundance: NA; len: 16; d_gene: NA; v_gene: TRBV6-6; CDR3nt: TGTGCCAGCAGCTACAATTCATGGAGCTCCTACAATGAGCAGTTCTTC; CDR3aa: CASSYNSWSSYNEQFF
j_gene: TRBJ2-7; abundance: NA; len: 13; d_gene: TRBD1; v_gene: TRBV6-6; CDR3nt: TGTGCCAGCCTAAGACAGGGTTGGTACGAGCAGTACTTC; CDR3aa: CASLRQGWYEQYF
j_gene: TRBJ2-1; abundance: NA; len: 12; d_gene: NA; v_gene: TRBV9; CDR3nt: TGTGCCAGCAGCGTAGATTCGGGAGAGCAGTTCTTC; CDR3aa: CASSVDSGEQFF